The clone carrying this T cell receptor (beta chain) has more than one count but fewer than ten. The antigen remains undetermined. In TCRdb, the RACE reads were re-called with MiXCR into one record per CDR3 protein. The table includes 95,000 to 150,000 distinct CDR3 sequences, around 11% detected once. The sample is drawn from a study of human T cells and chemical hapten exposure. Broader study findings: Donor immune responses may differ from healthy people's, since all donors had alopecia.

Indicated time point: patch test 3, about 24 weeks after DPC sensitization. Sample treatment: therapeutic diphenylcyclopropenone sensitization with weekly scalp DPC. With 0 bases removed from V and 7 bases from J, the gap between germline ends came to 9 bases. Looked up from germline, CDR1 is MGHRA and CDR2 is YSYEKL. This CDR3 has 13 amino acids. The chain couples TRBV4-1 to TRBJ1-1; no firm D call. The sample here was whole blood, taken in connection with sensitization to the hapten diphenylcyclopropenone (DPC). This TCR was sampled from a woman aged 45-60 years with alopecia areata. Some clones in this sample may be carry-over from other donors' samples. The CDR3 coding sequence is TGCGCCAGCAGCCAAGAGTCCGGGATTGAAGCTTTCTTT. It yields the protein CASSQESGIEAFF.